The rows below give T cell receptor beta chains drawn from one sample of a study of T cell changes during pregnancy in multiple sclerosis. Libraries were prepared by immunoSEQ multiplex PCR; TCRdb keeps only in-frame clonotypes and omits some of them. The data show some 40,000 clones, 94% seen once. The specimen was peripheral blood, collected in the third trimester of pregnancy. These TCRs come from a female donor with multiple sclerosis, enrolled in a pregnancy study. Each CDR3 is given with its conserved first and last residue. The D gene is left open where the match is weak. Only part of the rows carry a size: once, few, many, or a class if the clone is expanded.

13	.	TRBV9	TRBJ1-1	.	TGTGCCAGCAGCGTAGATGGGGGGACTGAAGCTTTCTTT	CASSVDGGTEAFF
14	.	TRBV29-1	TRBJ1-3	.	TGCAGCGTTGATTGGGGGGGATCTGGAAACACCATATATTTT	CSVDWGGSGNTIYF
15	.	TRBV5-1	TRBJ2-1	.	TGCGCCAGCAGCTTGGATATATCTCCCTACAATGAGCAGTTCTTC	CASSLDISPYNEQFF
14	.	TRBV7-3	TRBJ2-3	TRBD1	TGTGCCAGCAGCTCACAGGGGAGCACAGATACGCAGTATTTT	CASSSQGSTDTQYF
16	once	TRBV7-9	TRBJ2-3	TRBD2	TGTGCCAGCAGCCCAAGGACTAGCGGGGCCACAGATACGCAGTATTTT	CASSPRTSGATDTQYF
15	.	TRBV5-8	TRBJ2-7	TRBD2	TGTGCCAGCAGCTTGGGACTAGCGGGAGTCGGCGAGCAGTACTTC	CASSLGLAGVGEQYF
17	.	TRBV9	TRBJ2-1	.	TGTGCCAGCAGCGTAGGGCGGGGAAATGAGGGTTACAATGAGCAGTTCTTC	CASSVGRGNEGYNEQFF
13	.	TRBV2	TRBJ2-7	.	TGTGCCAGCAGTTTCTCCCCTTACTACGAGCAGTACTTC	CASSFSPYYEQYF
15	.	TRBV6-1	TRBJ2-1	TRBD1	TGTGCCAGCAGTGTGGGGACAGGGGTATTCTATGAGCAGTTCTTC	CASSVGTGVFYEQFF
13	.	TRBV4-1	TRBJ1-1	.	TGCGCCAGCAGTCTGGACAGGAACACTGAAGCTTTCTTT	CASSLDRNTEAFF
15	.	TRBV6-1	TRBJ1-4	TRBD1	TGTGCCAGCAGTGAAAAGACAGGGGAAAATGAAAAACTGTTTTTT	CASSEKTGENEKLFF
16	once	TRBV5-1	TRBJ2-1	.	TGCGCCACCCGGCTCGGCGGGCCGAGCTCCTACAATGAGCAGTTCTTC	CATRLGGPSSYNEQFF
14	.	TRBV30	TRBJ2-1	TRBD1	TGTGCCTGGGGTCCGGGACAGGGGGTTCATGAGCAGTTCTTC	CAWGPGQGVHEQFF
15	.	TRBV18	TRBJ2-5	.	TGTGCCAGCTCACCATTTGGGGGCACCCAAGAGACCCAGTACTTC	CASSPFGGTQETQYF
15	.	TRBV29-1	TRBJ1-6	TRBD1	TGCAGCGTCCGGCCGGGGACAGATTATAATTCACCCCTCCACTTT	CSVRPGTDYNSPLHF
13	.	TRBV2	TRBJ2-7	TRBD2	TGTGCCACCACCCTAGCGGCCCGGGGGGAGCAGTACTTC	CATTLAARGEQYF
16	few	TRBV10-3	TRBJ1-2	TRBD1	TGTGCCATCACCTCGACAGGGGACGGGGTGGGCCATGGCTACACCTTC	CAITSTGDGVGHGYTF
16	once	TRBV19	TRBJ2-1	.	TGTGCCAGTAGAAGGACTGGGGGCCTAAACTACAATGAGCAGTTCTTC	CASRRTGGLNYNEQFF
15	.	TRBV28	TRBJ2-7	.	TGTGCCAGCACCCTTGGGGCAGGGAATTCCTACGAGCAGTACTTC	CASTLGAGNSYEQYF
12	.	TRBV28	TRBJ2-1	.	TGTGCCAGCAAGGGACTTTACAATGAGCAGTTCTTC	CASKGLYNEQFF
13	.	TRBV11-3	TRBJ1-2	TRBD1	TGTGCCAGCAGCTTTCGGACAGGGCGCGGCTACACCTTC	CASSFRTGRGYTF
15	once	TRBV27	TRBJ2-3	TRBD1	TGTGCCAGCAGGTCGACAGGGGGCGCCACAGATACGCAGTATTTT	CASRSTGGATDTQYF
16	.	TRBV15	TRBJ2-1	TRBD2	TGTGCCACCAGCAGAGGCGGGAGTGCCTCCTACAATGAGCAGTTCTTC	CATSRGGSASYNEQFF
13	once	TRBV4-2	TRBJ1-2	.	TGTGCCAGCAGCCAAAACAGTATCGATGGCTACACCTTC	CASSQNSIDGYTF
12	once	TRBV29-1	TRBJ2-7	.	TGCAGCGTTGTGGGGCAGAGTAACGAGCAGTACTTC	CSVVGQSNEQYF
16	.	TRBV5-5	TRBJ2-7	TRBD1	TGTGCCAGCAGCTTGGTCGGGACAGGTTACTCCTACGAGCAGTACTTC	CASSLVGTGYSYEQYF
13	once	TRBV29-1	TRBJ2-2	.	TGCAGCGTCGAGCGGGTGCTTACCGGGGAGCTGTTTTTT	CSVERVLTGELFF
14	.	TRBV15	TRBJ2-5	.	TGTGCCACCAGCAGAACAGGTCCCCAAGAGACCCAGTACTTC	CATSRTGPQETQYF
14	.	TRBV27	TRBJ2-7	.	TGTGCCAGCAGTTCCTCGGGGAACGGTTACGAGCAGTACTTC	CASSSSGNGYEQYF
12	.	TRBV6-5	TRBJ2-1	.	TGTGCCAGCAGTTCCGACGAGGATGAGCAGTTCTTC	CASSSDEDEQFF
14	.	TRBV7-9	TRBJ1-6	TRBD1	TGTGCCAGCAGCTCCGGACAGGGGGAATCACCCCTCCACTTT	CASSSGQGESPLHF
14	once	TRBV5-6	TRBJ1-5	.	TGTGCCAGCAGCTTACAGGGAAGCAATCAGCCCCAGCATTTT	CASSLQGSNQPQHF
15	.	TRBV2	TRBJ1-2	.	TGTGCCAGCAGTGAATTTGGCCTCCCTAACTATGGCTACACCTTC	CASSEFGLPNYGYTF
16	.	TRBV19	TRBJ1-5	.	TGTGCCAGTAGTCTGTCTCAGGGTTATAGCAATCAGCCCCAGCATTTT	CASSLSQGYSNQPQHF
12	.	TRBV6-1	TRBJ2-4	TRBD1	TGTGCCAGCAGAGCCGGGACAGCGATTCAGTACTTC	CASRAGTAIQYF
15	.	TRBV5-1	TRBJ2-7	.	TGCGCCAGCAGCCCCGCTGCAGGGCTTTCCTACGAGCAGTACTTC	CASSPAAGLSYEQYF
19	.	TRBV4-1	TRBJ2-5	TRBD2	TGCGCCAGCAGCCAAAAAAACCCGGGACTAGCGGGAGGGTTGGAGACCCAGTACTTC	CASSQKNPGLAGGLETQYF
14	.	TRBV5-5	TRBJ2-7	TRBD1	TGTGCCAGCAGCCCCAGGGGGAGCTCCTACGAGCAGTACTTC	CASSPRGSSYEQYF
13	.	TRBV6-5	TRBJ2-5	.	TGTGCCAGCAGTTCGCAGGTTTGGGAGACCCAGTACTTC	CASSSQVWETQYF
13	.	TRBV7-2	TRBJ2-7	TRBD1	TGTGCCAGCAGCTGGACAGGGGCCTACGAGCAGTACTTC	CASSWTGAYEQYF